This TCR beta chain originates from a study of blood T cell repertoires in COVID-19. Sequencing was performed with immunoSEQ multiplex PCR; in TCRdb, only in-frame clones are kept and a portion is missing. The data contain 400,000 to 450,000 clones, 90% of them singletons. The TCR comes from a man aged 18 to 35 who had recovered from COVID-19. The specimen was PBMCs or T cells enriched from blood (not recorded which).

As DNA, the CDR3 is TGTGCCAGCAGACCAGAACTAGCGGGAGTGGAAAATGAGCAGTTCTTC. Translating gives CASRPELAGVENEQFF. The genes are TRBV27 and TRBJ2-1; 11 bases agree with TRBD2. This CDR3 comprises 16 residues. V dropped 6 bases and J dropped 7; count of bases not matched to a gene: 11. Looked up from germline, CDR1 is MNHEY and CDR2 is SMNVEV (reference sequence).